This T cell receptor beta chain was recorded in a study of shared clonotypes between healthy human individuals. The CDR3 sequence is 16 residues long. Germline CDR1 is MNHEY and CDR2 is SVGAGI. V was clipped by 0 bases and J by 5 bases; unmatched bases: 7. This table comes from immunoSEQ multiplex PCR, and its TCRdb copy is limited to in-frame clones, with some not included. The sample includes 2 million to 2.5 million clones, about 94% of them seen just once. Positively selected for CCR7, the CD45RO-negative cells used as naive CD8 cells excluded terminally differentiated effector memory CD45RA+ cells. The study drew all its donors from Caucasian adults living in Nashville, Tennessee.

The chain is built from TRBV6-5 and TRBJ2-1; 7 positions match TRBD2. The sequencing sample was made of naive CD8+ T cells sorted from blood. The source is a man aged 18 to 29 in good health. The CDR3 DNA is TGTGCCAGCAGTTACTCGGGGGAGGGATTAAACAATGAGCAGTTCTTC. Translated: CASSYSGEGLNNEQFF.